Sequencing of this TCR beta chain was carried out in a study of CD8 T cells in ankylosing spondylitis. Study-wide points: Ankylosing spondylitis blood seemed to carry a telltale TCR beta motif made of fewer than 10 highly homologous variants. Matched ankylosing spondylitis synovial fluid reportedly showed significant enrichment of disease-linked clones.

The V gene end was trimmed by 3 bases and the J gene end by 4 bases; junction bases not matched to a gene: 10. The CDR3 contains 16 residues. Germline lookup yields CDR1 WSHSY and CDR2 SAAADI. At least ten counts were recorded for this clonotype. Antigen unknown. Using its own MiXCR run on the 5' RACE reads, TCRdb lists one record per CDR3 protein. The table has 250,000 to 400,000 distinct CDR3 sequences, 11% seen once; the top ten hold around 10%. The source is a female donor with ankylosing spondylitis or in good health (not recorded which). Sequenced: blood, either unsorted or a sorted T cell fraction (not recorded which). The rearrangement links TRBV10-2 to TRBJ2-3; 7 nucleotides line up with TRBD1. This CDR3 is CASSEFRGIGADTQYF. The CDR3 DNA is TGCGCCAGCAGTGAATTCAGGGGGATAGGGGCAGATACGCAGTATTTT.